This T cell receptor (beta chain) was retrieved from a study of T cells in Graves' hyperthyroidism and ophthalmopathy. On the basis of clinical symptoms, serum thyroxine and TRAb, thyroid ultrasound and orbital computed tomography, diagnoses were made. The authors took PBMCs from 9.5 to 10 ml fresh peripheral blood. Regarding the study as a whole: Also found in blood were most expanded thyroid clonotypes above 0.001.

Germline assignment: CDR1 SQVTM and CDR2 ANQGSEA. This CDR3 is 13 amino acids long. V shed 2 bases and J shed 2 bases, with 9 bases lying between them. In this sample, this clonotype turned up many times. No antigen is known for it. RNA transcripts provided the source from which TCR beta CDR3 regions were amplified. RT-PCR in the first round (using the HTBI primer set) targeted the TCR CDR3. MiXCR was run by TCRdb on the multiplex PCR reads, yielding one entry per CDR3 protein. The profile covers 600,000 to 900,000 distinct CDR3 sequences, with about 17% appearing a single time and around 8.1% taken by the ten largest.

The sequenced sample consisted of blood. The receptor was derived from a young man with Graves' hyperthyroidism. The chain joins TRBV29-1 to TRBJ2-5; tentative D call: TRBD1 (6 bases). The CDR3 DNA reads as TGCAGCGTTGAAAGGACAGCTCAAGAGACCCAGTACTTC. Translating gives CSVERTAQETQYF.